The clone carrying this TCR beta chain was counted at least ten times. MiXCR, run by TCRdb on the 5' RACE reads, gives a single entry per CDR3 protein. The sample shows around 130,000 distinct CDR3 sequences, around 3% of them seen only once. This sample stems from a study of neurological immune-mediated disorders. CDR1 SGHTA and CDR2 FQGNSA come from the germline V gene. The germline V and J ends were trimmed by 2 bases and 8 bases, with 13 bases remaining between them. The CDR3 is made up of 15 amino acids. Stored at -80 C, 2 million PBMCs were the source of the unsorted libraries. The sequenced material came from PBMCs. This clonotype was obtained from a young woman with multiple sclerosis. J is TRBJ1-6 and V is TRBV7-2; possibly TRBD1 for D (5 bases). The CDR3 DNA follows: TGTGCCAGCAGCTTATCTTCCAGGGAGCATTCACCCCTCCACTTT. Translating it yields CASSLSSREHSPLHF.